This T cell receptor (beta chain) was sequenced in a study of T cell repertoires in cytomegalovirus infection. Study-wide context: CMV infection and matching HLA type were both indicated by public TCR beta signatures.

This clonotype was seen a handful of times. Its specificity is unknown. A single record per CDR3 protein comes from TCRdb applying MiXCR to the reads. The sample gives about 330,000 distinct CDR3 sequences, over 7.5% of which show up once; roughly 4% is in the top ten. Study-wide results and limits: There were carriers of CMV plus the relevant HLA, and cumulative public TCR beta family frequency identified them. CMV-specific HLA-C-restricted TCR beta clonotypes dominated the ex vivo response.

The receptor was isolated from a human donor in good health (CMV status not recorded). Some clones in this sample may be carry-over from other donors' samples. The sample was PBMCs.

CDR3 nucleotide sequence: TGCAGTGCTAGATGGGACAGGGACCAAGAGACCCAGTACTTC. Amino acid sequence: CSARWDRDQETQYF. V usage is TRBV20-1 and J usage is TRBJ2-5; 9 nucleotides agree with TRBD1. With 2 bases clipped from V and 0 bases from J, the junction kept 1 base outside the gene matches. CDR3 size: 14 residues. Germline V gene sequence: CDR1 DFQATT, CDR2 SNEGSKA (reference sequence).